The clone carrying this TCR beta chain was picked up a small number of times. This sample is drawn from a study of blood T cell repertoires in COVID-19. The V gene end was trimmed by 5 bases and the J gene end by 3 bases; junction bases not matched to a gene: 13. Per the germline V gene, CDR1 is PRHDT and CDR2 is FYEKMQ (reference sequence). The CDR3 covers 19 residues. Produced via immunoSEQ multiplex PCR; TCRdb's table is partial and in-frame only. The table shows 470,000 or so clones, with 80% to 90% occurring only once. The receptor's source is a human donor in a cohort sampled during active COVID-19. The rearrangement links TRBV13 to TRBJ2-2; 12 positions match TRBD2. Sequenced input: peripheral blood. The CDR3 loop is CASSPLASGRAKDTGELFF. For the CDR3, the DNA is TGTGCCAGCAGCCCCCTGGCTAGCGGGAGGGCCAAGGACACCGGGGAGCTGTTTTTT. Looking up the rest from reference TRBV13 and TRBJ2-2 gives the full variable domain: AAGVIQSPRHLIKEKRETATLKCYPIPRHDTVYWYQQGPGQDPQFLISFYEKMQSDKGSIPDRFSAQQFSDYHSELNMSSLELGDSALYFCASSPLASGRAKDTGELFFGEGSRLTVL.